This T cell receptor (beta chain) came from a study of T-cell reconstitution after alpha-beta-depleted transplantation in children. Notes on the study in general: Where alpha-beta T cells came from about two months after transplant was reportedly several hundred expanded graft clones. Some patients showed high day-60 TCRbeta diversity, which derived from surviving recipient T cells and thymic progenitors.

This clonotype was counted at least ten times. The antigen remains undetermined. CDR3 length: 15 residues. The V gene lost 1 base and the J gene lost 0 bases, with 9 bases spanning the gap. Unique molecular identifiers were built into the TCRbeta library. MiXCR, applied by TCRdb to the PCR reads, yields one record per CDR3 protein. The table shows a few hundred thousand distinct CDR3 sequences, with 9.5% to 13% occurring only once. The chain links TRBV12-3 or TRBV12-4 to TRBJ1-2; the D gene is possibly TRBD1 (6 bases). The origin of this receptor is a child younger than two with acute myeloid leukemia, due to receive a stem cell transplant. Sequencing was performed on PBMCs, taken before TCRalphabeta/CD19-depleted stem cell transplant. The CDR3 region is CASSLGTAANYGYTF. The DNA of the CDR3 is TGTGCCAGCAGTTTAGGGACAGCAGCTAACTATGGCTACACCTTC.